One sample yielded the 32 T cell receptor beta chains listed below, sequenced in a study of T cell repertoires in cytomegalovirus infection. TCRdb re-analysed the reads in MiXCR, keeping a single row per CDR3 protein. The top ten clones hold approximately 44% of a sample with about 250,000 distinct CDR3 sequences, about a sixth of them seen once. The sequenced material came from CD8+ T cells from PBMCs. These receptors were taken from a human donor in good health (CMV status not recorded). Some clones in this sample may be carry-over from other donors' samples.

Ten or more counts support this clonotype. The chain couples TRBV6-4 to TRBJ1-2; D remains unclear. V lost 0 bases and J 6 bases, leaving 11 bases between the germline ends. This CDR3 contains 14 residues. Germline values: CDR1 MRHNA, CDR2 SNTAGT. The DNA of the CDR3 is TGTGCCAGCAGTGACTCACCAGATGGAGATGGCTACACCTTC. This translates into CASSDSPDGDGYTF.

This clonotype was counted at least ten times. V usage is TRBV7-8 and J usage is TRBJ1-4; D is uncertain. Looked up from germline, CDR1 is SGHVS and CDR2 is FQNEAQ. V dropped 2 bases and J dropped 5 bases, with 15 bases sitting between them. This CDR3 has 16 amino acids. The CDR3 coding sequence is TGTGCCAGCAGCTTAAGGCCTTTGGGATCAAATGAAAAACTGTTTTTT. Its protein product is CASSLRPLGSNEKLFF. The whole variable domain, remainder taken from reference TRBV7-8 and TRBJ1-4, is GAGVSQSPRYKVAKRGQDVALRCDPISGHVSLFWYQQALGQGPEFLTYFQNEAQLDKSGLPSDRFFAERPEGSVSTLKIQRTQQEDSAVYLCASSLRPLGSNEKLFFGSGTQLSVL.

This clonotype was seen a few times. V is TRBV13 and J is TRBJ2-5; D perhaps matches TRBD1 (6 bases). This CDR3 has 13 residues. Trimming pared 5 bases from V and 1 base from J, leaving 8 bases between. CDR1 and CDR2 (germline): PRHDT, FYEKMQ (reference sequence). DNA of the CDR3: TGTGCCAGCAGCCAGGGGCTCCAAGAGACCCAGTACTTC. Amino acid sequence: CASSQGLQETQYF. Together with reference TRBV13 and TRBJ2-5, the CDR3 gives the full variable domain: AAGVIQSPRHLIKEKRETATLKCYPIPRHDTVYWYQQGPGQDPQFLISFYEKMQSDKGSIPDRFSAQQFSDYHSELNMSSLELGDSALYFCASSQGLQETQYFGPGTRLLVL.

Many counts were recorded for this clonotype. The chain joins TRBV12-3 or TRBV12-4 to TRBJ2-7; D is uncertain. This CDR3 is 12 amino acids long. V shed 5 bases and J shed 4 bases, with 9 bases lying between them. CDR3 protein: CASSGSYYEQYF. CDR3 DNA sequence: TGTGCCAGCAGTGGGTCCTATTACGAGCAGTACTTC.

This clonotype was recorded at least ten times. V is TRBV28 and J is TRBJ2-2, with D possibly TRBD2 on 6 matching bases. The CDR3 sequence is 15 residues long. CDR1 MDHEN and CDR2 SYDVKM come from the germline V gene. The V end lost 3 bases, the J end lost 6 bases, and 14 bases lay between the germline ends. DNA for the CDR3: TGTGCCAGCAGTTTCGGGACTCCCCTTGCCGGGGAGCTGTTTTTT. Amino acids: CASSFGTPLAGELFF.

The chain carries TRBV3-1 and TRBJ2-3, with D tentatively TRBD1 or TRBD2 (5 bases each). The V and J ends lost 1 base and 2 bases respectively, with 10 bases between them. Germline V gene sequence: CDR1 LGHDT, CDR2 YNNKEL (reference sequence). The CDR3 extends over 15 amino acids. This CDR3 is CASSQGDGTTDTQYF. CDR3 nucleotides: TGTGCCAGCAGCCAAGGGGACGGGACCACAGATACGCAGTATTTT.

At least ten counts were recorded for this clonotype. This chain uses TRBV11-2 with TRBJ2-6; D is undetermined. Trimming shortened V by 2 bases and J by 2 bases, and 10 bases separated the two germline ends. CDR3 length equals 16 residues. Germline assignment: CDR1 SGHAT and CDR2 FQNNGV. CDR3 bases: TGTGCCAGCAGCTTACCCAGGCTTGCTGGGGCCAACGTCCTGACTTTC. Its protein product is CASSLPRLAGANVLTF.

This clonotype was recorded many times. The chain joins TRBV12-3 or TRBV12-4 to TRBJ2-1, with a possible D match to TRBD1 (5 bases). The CDR3 length is 11 residues. V was clipped by 3 bases and J by 10 bases, with 7 bases between them. The CDR3 reads CASSFKGEQFF. In nucleotides, the CDR3 is TGTGCCAGCAGTTTTAAGGGGGAGCAGTTCTTC.

This clonotype was seen a handful of times. This rearrangement joins TRBV6-5 to TRBJ1-2; the D gene is possibly TRBD1 (6 bases). From germline, CDR1 is MNHEY and CDR2 SVGAGI. With 0 bases removed from V and 3 bases from J, the gap between germline ends came to 11 bases. The CDR3 sequence is 15 residues long. CDR3 in amino acids: CASSYSWGLDYGYTF. Written as DNA, the CDR3 is TGTGCCAGCAGTTACTCTTGGGGGCTCGACTATGGCTACACCTTC.

This clonotype was seen more than once but under ten times. The V gene is TRBV6-5, the J gene TRBJ1-2; 8 bases line up with TRBD1. The CDR3 sequence is 18 residues long. With V trimmed by 7 bases and J by 4 bases, 20 bases remained unmatched. In germline, CDR1 is MNHEY, CDR2 SVGAGI. CDR3 protein: CASIQYPDRVGESYGYTF. The CDR3 DNA sequence: TGTGCCAGCATCCAATATCCGGACAGGGTTGGGGAGAGCTATGGCTACACCTTC.

This clonotype was recorded many times. The chain combines TRBV28 with TRBJ1-1; D unresolved. Between the trimmed V and J ends, which lost 7 bases and 2 bases, there was a span of 14 bases. Germline V gene sequence: CDR1 MDHEN, CDR2 SYDVKM. The CDR3 runs 14 residues. CDR3: CASNSGPINTEAFF. CDR3 DNA sequence: TGTGCCAGCAACTCTGGACCGATAAACACTGAAGCTTTCTTT.

CDR3 nucleotides: TGCAGCGTTCTGTTGGGTGAGCAGTTCTTC. It codes for CSVLLGEQFF. This sequence joins TRBV29-1 and TRBJ2-1; no clear D gene. With 5 bases removed from V and 9 bases from J, the gap between germline ends came to 8 bases. The germline gives CDR1 SQVTM, CDR2 ANQGSEA. The CDR3 length is 10 residues.

The genes are TRBV12-3 or TRBV12-4 and TRBJ2-7; D call uncertain. The CDR3 length is 13 residues. The V and J ends lost 3 bases and 3 bases respectively, with 9 bases between them. This chain's CDR3 is CASSLPPHYEQYF. As DNA, the CDR3 is TGTGCCAGCAGTTTGCCCCCCCACTACGAGCAGTACTTC.

This chain links TRBV15 with TRBJ2-6, with D possibly being TRBD1 or TRBD2 (5 bases each). CDR1 is LNHNV and CDR2 is YYDKDF in the germline V gene (reference sequence). Trimming took off 3 bases at V and 0 bases at J, with 15 bases between the two ends. The CDR3 contains 18 residues. The CDR3 here is CATSSRDGRVSGANVLTF. The CDR3 DNA reads TGTGCCACCAGCAGCCGGGACGGCCGAGTCTCTGGGGCCAACGTCCTGACTTTC.

This clonotype was found a few times. J is TRBJ1-5 and V is TRBV27; 7 bases are shared with TRBD1. Germline-derived CDR1 and CDR2 are MNHEY and SMNVEV (reference sequence). The CDR3 is 14 residues long. Trimming cost V 8 bases and J 7 bases; bases outside gene matches: 11. CDR3 sequence reads: CASRSGTQGQPQHF. The CDR3 nucleotides read TGTGCCAGCCGCTCGGGGACACAGGGGCAGCCCCAGCATTTT.

At least ten counts were recorded for this clonotype. This chain links TRBV28 with TRBJ1-1; 8 bases are a match to TRBD1. The CDR3 consists of 14 residues. Germline lookup yields CDR1 MDHEN and CDR2 SYDVKM. The J segment lost 2 bases and the V segment lost 5 bases, leaving 4 bases of the junction unmatched. The chain's CDR3 is CASSRTGINTEAFF. CDR3 nucleotide sequence: TGTGCCAGCAGTAGGACAGGGATTAACACTGAAGCTTTCTTT.

This clonotype came up a few times. The genes are TRBV20-1 and TRBJ1-1; TRBD1 agrees at 7 bases. This CDR3 region has 12 residues. Germline V gives CDR1 DFQATT, CDR2 SNEGSKA (reference sequence). The junction had 3 bases not matched to a gene; V was cut back by 3 bases and J by 5 bases. CDR3 protein: CSASLTGTEAFF. In nucleotides, the CDR3 is TGCAGTGCTAGTTTGACAGGGACTGAAGCTTTCTTT.

The chain combines TRBV28 with TRBJ2-2, with D perhaps matching TRBD1 or TRBD2 (5 bases each). Germline CDR1 reads MDHEN; CDR2 reads SYDVKM. V lost 5 bases, J lost 6 bases, and 25 bases lay in between. The CDR3 runs 18 residues. CDR3 nucleotides: TGTGCCAGCAGTCCAACCCTCGGGATGGGGCGCCGTCCCGGGGAGCTGTTTTTT. This translates into CASSPTLGMGRRPGELFF.

This chain uses TRBV19 with TRBJ1-1; D is unresolved. This CDR3 region has 16 residues. The germline CDR1 and CDR2 sequences are LNHDA and SQIVND (reference sequence). The V end was cut by 9 bases, the J end by 1 base, with 21 bases between. The CDR3 nucleotides are TGTGCCAGCGACGGAGACCCCGATAAAGGGAACACTGAAGCTTTCTTT. Its protein product is CASDGDPDKGNTEAFF.

This clonotype was observed at least ten times. V and J are TRBV7-2 and TRBJ2-3, with D possibly being TRBD1 (6 bases). This CDR3 is built from 17 residues. Germline V lookup: CDR1 SGHTA, CDR2 FQGNSA. V dropped 5 bases and J dropped 2 bases, with 20 bases sitting between them. CDR3 loop: CASSPGDALRPTDTQYF. CDR3 DNA: TGTGCCAGCAGCCCAGGGGATGCGCTTCGGCCCACAGATACGCAGTATTTT.

The count of this clonotype is one. An end of the junction differs from the germline gene, which may be a read error. This sequence joins TRBV2 and TRBJ2-2; perhaps TRBD1 as D (5 bases). Germline V gives CDR1 SNHLY, CDR2 FYNNEI. The CDR3 contains 16 residues. CDR3 DNA: TGTCCCAGCAGTGGATTGGGGCCCGGAGCCGCCGGGGAGCTGTTTTTT. Translating it yields CPSSGLGPGAAGELFF.

The chain employs TRBV7-9 and TRBJ1-6; TRBD1 matches 7 bases. Unmatched junction bases numbered 7, after V lost 6 bases and J lost 5 bases. This CDR3 contains 15 residues. Per the germline V gene, CDR1 is SEHNR and CDR2 is FQNEAQ (reference sequence). The CDR3 sequence is CASRGGMTNNSPLHF. The CDR3, as DNA: TGTGCCAGCAGAGGGGGCATGACGAATAATTCACCCCTCCACTTT.

This clonotype was observed a handful of times. The DNA of the CDR3 is TGTGCCAGCAGTTACCGTCCGCCAGGGGCCAACACTGAAGCTTTCTTT. Encoded protein: CASSYRPPGANTEAFF. The V and J genes are TRBV6-6 and TRBJ1-1; tentatively, D is TRBD1 (6 bases). Germline-derived CDR1 and CDR2 are MNHNY and SVGAGI (reference sequence). This CDR3 comprises 16 residues. V lost 2 bases to trimming and J lost 2 bases, with 15 bases between them.

As for this clonotype: A junction boundary mismatches the germline segment, possibly from a read error. The chain links TRBV20-1 to TRBJ2-1; the D gene is possibly TRBD1 (5 bases). Germline V lookup: CDR1 DFQATT, CDR2 SNEGSKA (reference sequence). The CDR3 loop spans 13 amino acids. In DNA form, the CDR3 reads TGCAGTGCTAGTGGTGACAGCTACAATGAGCAGTCCTTC. It yields the protein CSASGDSYNEQSF.

In its sample, this clonotype was seen a few times. This chain joins TRBV7-9 and TRBJ2-7; D tentatively fits TRBD1 or TRBD2 (5 bases each). V dropped 3 bases and J dropped 2 bases, with 11 bases sitting between them. The CDR3 loop spans 14 amino acids. The germline gives CDR1 SEHNR, CDR2 FQNEAQ (reference sequence). The chain's CDR3 is CASSFRDGPYEQYF. CDR3 coding DNA: TGTGCCAGCAGCTTCCGGGACGGACCCTACGAGCAGTACTTC.

This rearrangement joins TRBV28 to TRBJ1-2; possible D gene TRBD1, 5 bases. V lost 3 bases to trimming and J lost 6 bases, with 17 bases between them. Germline V gives CDR1 MDHEN, CDR2 SYDVKM. The CDR3 is 15 amino acids. This CDR3 reads CASSLRGREVHGYTF. CDR3 nucleotide sequence: TGTGCCAGCAGTTTGAGGGGCAGGGAGGTCCATGGCTACACCTTC.

This clonotype has more than one count but fewer than ten. The rearrangement joins TRBV7-9 to TRBJ2-7, with TRBD2 identical over 9 bases. Germline trimming cut 6 bases from V and 3 bases from J; bases unmatched to any gene: 6. Germline CDR1 SEHNR, CDR2 FQNEAQ (reference sequence). This CDR3 spans 14 amino acids. The CDR3 region is CASSAGGGNYEQYF. The CDR3 nucleotides read TGTGCCAGCAGTGCGGGAGGGGGGAACTACGAGCAGTACTTC.

There are many counts of this clonotype. The chain links TRBV7-2 to TRBJ2-7; 11 bases agree with TRBD1. CDR1 and CDR2 from the germline V gene are SGHTA and FQGNSA. The length of the CDR3 is 17 residues. With V trimmed by 4 bases and J by 4 bases, 12 bases remained unmatched. CDR3 sequence (DNA): TGTGCCAGCAGCTCAGTGGGACAGGGGGAAATTGCGTACGAGCAGTACTTC. This sequence encodes CASSSVGQGEIAYEQYF.

This clonotype was seen repeatedly, ten times or more. J is TRBJ1-4 and V is TRBV28, with no clear D. The CDR3 spans 12 residues. V lost 7 bases to trimming and J lost 8 bases, with 11 bases between them. Germline lookup yields CDR1 MDHEN and CDR2 SYDVKM. The CDR3 nucleotides are TGTGCCAGCATGACTTTACAGGAAAAACTGTTTTTT. It is translated as CASMTLQEKLFF.

The gene calls are TRBV4-3 and TRBJ2-3; TRBD1 matches 9 bases. Looked up from germline, CDR1 is LGHNA and CDR2 is YSLEER. CDR3 length equals 17 residues. The junction had 10 bases not matched to a gene; V was cut back by 4 bases and J by 2 bases. The CDR3 nucleotides are TGCGCCAGCAGCCTCTACCGGGACAGGGACCTCACAGATACGCAGTATTTT. Translated, it gives CASSLYRDRDLTDTQYF.

This clonotype was observed many times. The V and J genes are TRBV7-6 and TRBJ2-7; 8 nucleotides align to TRBD2. Per germline, CDR1 SGHVS and CDR2 FNYEAQ. With V trimmed by 5 bases and J by 2 bases, 11 bases remained unmatched. This CDR3 has 16 residues. CDR3 sequence (DNA): TGTGCCAGCAGCCGCGTGGGCGGGGGGAAGACCTACGAGCAGTACTTC. It specifies CASSRVGGGKTYEQYF.

At least ten counts were recorded for this clonotype. The rearrangement links TRBV7-8 to TRBJ2-4; D is unclear. Trimming took 2 bases from V and 0 from J, leaving 14 bases between them. Germline-derived CDR1 and CDR2 are SGHVS and FQNEAQ. This CDR3 spans 17 amino acids. The CDR3 is CASSLFFTDLAKNIQYF. The CDR3 DNA reads TGTGCCAGCAGCTTATTTTTCACAGACCTAGCCAAAAACATTCAGTACTTC.